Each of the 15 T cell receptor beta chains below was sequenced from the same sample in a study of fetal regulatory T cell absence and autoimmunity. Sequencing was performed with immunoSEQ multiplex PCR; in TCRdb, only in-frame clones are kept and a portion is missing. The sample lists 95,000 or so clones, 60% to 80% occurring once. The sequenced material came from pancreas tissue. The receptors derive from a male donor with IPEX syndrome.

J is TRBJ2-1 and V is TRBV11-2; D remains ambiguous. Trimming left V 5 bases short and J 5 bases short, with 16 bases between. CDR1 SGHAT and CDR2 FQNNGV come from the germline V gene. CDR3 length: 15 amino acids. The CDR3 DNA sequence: TGTGCCAGCAGCCCTCCCGGTCTAGTCCACAATGAGCAGTTCTTC. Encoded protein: CASSPPGLVHNEQFF.

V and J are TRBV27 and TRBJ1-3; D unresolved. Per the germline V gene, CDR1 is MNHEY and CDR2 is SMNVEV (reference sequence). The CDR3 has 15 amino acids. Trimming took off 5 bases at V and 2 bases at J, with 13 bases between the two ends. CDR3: CASSLRGTAGNTIYF. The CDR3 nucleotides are TGTGCCAGCAGTCTTCGGGGTACTGCTGGAAACACCATATATTTT.

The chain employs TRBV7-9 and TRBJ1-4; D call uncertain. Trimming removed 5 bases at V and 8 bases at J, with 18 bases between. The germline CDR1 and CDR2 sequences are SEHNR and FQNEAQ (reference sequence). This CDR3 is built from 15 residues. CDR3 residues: CASSPRTAPSEKLFF. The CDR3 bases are TGTGCCAGCAGCCCCAGGACCGCCCCGAGCGAAAAACTGTTTTTT.

The CDR3 DNA follows: TGTGCCAGCAGTTTAGGCCACTTTAATGAGCAGTTCTTC. Protein product: CASSLGHFNEQFF. The genes are TRBV27 and TRBJ2-1; no clear D gene. From germline, CDR1 is MNHEY and CDR2 SMNVEV (reference sequence). V was trimmed by 2 bases and J by 7 bases, leaving 9 bases between them. The CDR3 is made up of 13 amino acids.

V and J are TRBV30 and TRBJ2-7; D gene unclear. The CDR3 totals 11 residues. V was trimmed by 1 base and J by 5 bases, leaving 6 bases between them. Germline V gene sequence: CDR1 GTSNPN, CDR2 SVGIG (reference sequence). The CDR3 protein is CAWSEGNEQYF. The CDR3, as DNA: TGTGCCTGGAGTGAGGGAAACGAGCAGTACTTC. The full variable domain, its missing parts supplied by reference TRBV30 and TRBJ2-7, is SQTIHQWPATLVQPVGSPLSLECTVEGTSNPNLYWYRQAAGRGLQLLFYSVGIGQISSEVPQNLSASRPQDRQFILSSKKLLLSDSGFYLCAWSEGNEQYFGPGTRLTVT.

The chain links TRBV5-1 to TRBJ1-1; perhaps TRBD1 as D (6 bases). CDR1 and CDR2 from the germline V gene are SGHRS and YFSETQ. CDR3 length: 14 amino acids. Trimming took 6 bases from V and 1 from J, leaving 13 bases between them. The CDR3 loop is CASTRDRPNTEAFF. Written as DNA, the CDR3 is TGCGCCAGCACCCGAGACAGGCCGAACACTGAAGCTTTCTTT.

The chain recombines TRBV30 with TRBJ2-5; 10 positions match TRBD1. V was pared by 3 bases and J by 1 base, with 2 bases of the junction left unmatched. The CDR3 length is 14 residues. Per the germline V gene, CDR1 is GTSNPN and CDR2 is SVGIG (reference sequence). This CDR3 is CAWRGQGGQETQYF. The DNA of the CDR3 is TGTGCCTGGAGAGGACAGGGGGGCCAAGAGACCCAGTACTTC.

CDR3 bases: TGCGCCAGCAGCTCATCCCGGGGTACGCAGTTCTTC. Amino acid sequence: CASSSSRGTQFF. V and J are TRBV5-1 and TRBJ2-1, with D tentatively TRBD2 (5 bases). V was clipped by 3 bases and J by 12 bases, with 13 bases between them. The germline CDR1 and CDR2 sequences are SGHRS and YFSETQ. The CDR3 has 12 amino acids.

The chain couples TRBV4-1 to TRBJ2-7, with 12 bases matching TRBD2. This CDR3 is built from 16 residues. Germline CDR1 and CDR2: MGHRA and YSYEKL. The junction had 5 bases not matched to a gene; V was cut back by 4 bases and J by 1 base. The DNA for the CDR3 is TGCGCCAGCAGCCGCACTAGCGGGGGGTCGTCCTACGAGCAGTACTTC. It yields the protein CASSRTSGGSSYEQYF.

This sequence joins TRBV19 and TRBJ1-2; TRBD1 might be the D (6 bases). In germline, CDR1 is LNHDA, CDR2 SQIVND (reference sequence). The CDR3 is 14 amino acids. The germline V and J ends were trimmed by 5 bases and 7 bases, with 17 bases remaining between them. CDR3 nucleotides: TGTGCCAGTAGTCAGGGGACCGGGAAACGTGGCTACACCTTC. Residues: CASSQGTGKRGYTF.

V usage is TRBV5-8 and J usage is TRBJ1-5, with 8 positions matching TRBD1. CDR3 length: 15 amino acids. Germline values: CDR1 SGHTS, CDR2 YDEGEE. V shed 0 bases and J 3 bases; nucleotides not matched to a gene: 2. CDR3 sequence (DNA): TGTGCCAGCAGCTTGGGACAGGGGCTCAATCAGCCCCAGCATTTT. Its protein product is CASSLGQGLNQPQHF.

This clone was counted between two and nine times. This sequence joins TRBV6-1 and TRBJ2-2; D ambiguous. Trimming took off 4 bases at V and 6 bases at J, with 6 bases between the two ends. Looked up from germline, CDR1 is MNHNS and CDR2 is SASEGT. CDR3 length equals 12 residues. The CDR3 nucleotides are TGTGCCAGCAGTGCGGCGGCCGGGGAGCTGTTTTTT. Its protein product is CASSAAAGELFF.

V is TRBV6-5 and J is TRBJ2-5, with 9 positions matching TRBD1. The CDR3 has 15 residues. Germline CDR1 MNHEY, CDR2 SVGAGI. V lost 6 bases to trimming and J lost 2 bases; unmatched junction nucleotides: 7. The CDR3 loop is CASSLLDRGQETQYF. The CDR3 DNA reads TGTGCCAGCAGCCTACTCGACAGGGGGCAAGAGACCCAGTACTTC.

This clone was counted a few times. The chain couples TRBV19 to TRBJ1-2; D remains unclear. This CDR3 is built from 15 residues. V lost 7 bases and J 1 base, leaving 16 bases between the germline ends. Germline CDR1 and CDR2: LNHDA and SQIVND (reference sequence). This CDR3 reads CASTPLPDGNYGYTF. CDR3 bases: TGTGCCAGTACCCCTCTCCCGGACGGTAACTATGGCTACACCTTC.

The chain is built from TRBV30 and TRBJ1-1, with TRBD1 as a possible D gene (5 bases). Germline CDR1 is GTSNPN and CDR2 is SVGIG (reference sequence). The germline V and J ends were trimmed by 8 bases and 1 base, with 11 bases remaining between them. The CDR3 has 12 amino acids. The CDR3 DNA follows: TGTGCCGGTGCAGGGAGGAACACTGAAGCTTTCTTT. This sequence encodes CAGAGRNTEAFF. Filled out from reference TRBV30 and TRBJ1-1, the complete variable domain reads SQTIHQWPATLVQPVGSPLSLECTVEGTSNPNLYWYRQAAGRGLQLLFYSVGIGQISSEVPQNLSASRPQDRQFILSSKKLLLSDSGFYLCAGAGRNTEAFFGQGTRLTVV.